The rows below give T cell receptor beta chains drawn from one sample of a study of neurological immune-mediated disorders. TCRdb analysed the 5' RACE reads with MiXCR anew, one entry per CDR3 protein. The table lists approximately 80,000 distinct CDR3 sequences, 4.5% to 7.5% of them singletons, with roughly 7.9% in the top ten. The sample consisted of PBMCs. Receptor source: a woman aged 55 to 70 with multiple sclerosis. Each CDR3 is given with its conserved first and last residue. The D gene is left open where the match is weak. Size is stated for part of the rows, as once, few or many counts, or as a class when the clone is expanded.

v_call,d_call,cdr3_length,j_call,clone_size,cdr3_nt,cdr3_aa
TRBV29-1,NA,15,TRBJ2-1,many,TGCAGCGTTGAAGGTCCCTCCACAGCAGGTTATGAGCAGTTCTTC,CSVEGPSTAGYEQFF
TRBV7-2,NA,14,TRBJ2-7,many,TGTGCCAGCAGCTTAGGTAGCGGAAACTACGAGCAGTACTTC,CASSLGSGNYEQYF
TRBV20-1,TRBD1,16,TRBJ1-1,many,TGCAGTGCTAGAGAGCAAGTCAGGGGGATGAACACTGAAGCTTTCTTT,CSAREQVRGMNTEAFF
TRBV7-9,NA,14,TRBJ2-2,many,TGTGCCAGCAGGGGGGTGTTTCGGACCGGGGAGCTGTTTTTT,CASRGVFRTGELFF
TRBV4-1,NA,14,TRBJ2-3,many,TGCGCCAGCAGCCAGGTATTAGGTACAGATACGCAGTATTTT,CASSQVLGTDTQYF
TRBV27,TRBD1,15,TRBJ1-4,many,TGTGCCAGCAGTACGACCGGGACAGGGGTTGAAAAACTGTTTTTT,CASSTTGTGVEKLFF
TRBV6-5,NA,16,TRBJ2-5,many,TGTGCCAGCAGCAACGCCGGGGTACTTGGGGAAGAGACCCAGTACTTC,CASSNAGVLGEETQYF
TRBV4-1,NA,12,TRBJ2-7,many,TGCGCCAGCAGCCGCAGACAGAGCGAGCAGTACTTC,CASSRRQSEQYF
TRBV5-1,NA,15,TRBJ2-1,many,TGCGCCAGCAGCTCGGCACTAGGGAGCCGGGGTGAGCAGTTCTTC,CASSSALGSRGEQFF
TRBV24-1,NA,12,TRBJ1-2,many,TGTGCCACCAGTGACCGACATAGCGGCTACACCTTC,CATSDRHSGYTF
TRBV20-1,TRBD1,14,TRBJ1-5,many,TGCAGTGCGGGGGGACAGGGAGCCCATCAGCCCCAGCATTTT,CSAGGQGAHQPQHF
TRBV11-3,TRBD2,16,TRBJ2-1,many,TGTGCCAGCAGCTTAGATAGCGCTAGCGGAGACAATGAGCAGTTCTTC,CASSLDSASGDNEQFF
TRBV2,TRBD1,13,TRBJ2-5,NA,TGTGCCAGCATCGGGACAGTCGGCGAGACCAAGTACTTC,CASIGTVGETKYF
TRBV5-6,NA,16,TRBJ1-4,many,TGTGCCAGCAGCTTGGTGGGACCGGCAGCTAATGAAAAACTGTTTTTT,CASSLVGPAANEKLFF
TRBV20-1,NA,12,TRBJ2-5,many,TGCAGTGCACTCACAAGGACAGAGACCCAGTACTTC,CSALTRTETQYF
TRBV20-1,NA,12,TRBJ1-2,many,TGCAGTGCATCGCCGAACCACTATGGCTACACCTTC,CSASPNHYGYTF
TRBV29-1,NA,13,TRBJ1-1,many,TGCAGCGGAGTCCGGGGGATGAACACTGAAGCTTTCTTT,CSGVRGMNTEAFF
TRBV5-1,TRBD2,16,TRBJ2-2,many,TGCGCCAGCAGAACCGGGACTAGCGGACACACCGGGGAGCTGTTTTTT,CASRTGTSGHTGELFF
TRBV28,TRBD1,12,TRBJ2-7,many,TGTGCCAGCAGGACGGGACAGGGAGGGCAGTACTTC,CASRTGQGGQYF
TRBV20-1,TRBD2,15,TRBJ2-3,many,TGCAGTGCTGGGGGTAGCGGGGGGAGCACAGATACGCAGTATTTT,CSAGGSGGSTDTQYF
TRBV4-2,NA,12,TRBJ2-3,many,TGTGCCAGCAGCCTGTCCCGGAATACGCAGTATTTT,CASSLSRNTQYF
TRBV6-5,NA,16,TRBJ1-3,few,TGTGCCAGCAGTTACACAACATCGAGCTCTGGAAACACCATATATTTT,CASSYTTSSSGNTIYF
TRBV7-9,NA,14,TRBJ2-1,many,TGTGCCAGCAGCCCGAGGACCGGCGCCAATGAGCAGTTCTTC,CASSPRTGANEQFF
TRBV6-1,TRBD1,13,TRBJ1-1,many,TGTGCCAGCAGGGAGACAGGGGGCACTGAAGCTTTCTTT,CASRETGGTEAFF
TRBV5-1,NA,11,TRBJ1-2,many,TGCGCCAGCAGCGCGAACTATGGCTACACCTTC,CASSANYGYTF
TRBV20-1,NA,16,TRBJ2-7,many,TGCAGTGCTGAAGGGGTAGAACAGGGTAATTTCTACGAGCAGTACTTC,CSAEGVEQGNFYEQYF
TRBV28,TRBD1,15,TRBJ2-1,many,TGTGCCAGCAGTTCCCGGGACAGGGGTGGCAATGAGCAGTTCTTC,CASSSRDRGGNEQFF
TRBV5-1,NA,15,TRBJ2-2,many,TGCGCCAGCAGAGGTCCGGGGGCAAACACCGGGGAGCTGTTTTTT,CASRGPGANTGELFF
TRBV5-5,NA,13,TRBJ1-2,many,TGTGCCAGCAGCTTGGGTGACGGAGAGAGCTACACCTTC,CASSLGDGESYTF
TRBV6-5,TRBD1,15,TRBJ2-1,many,TGTGCCAGCAGTTACTCCGGGACAGGGAAAGGTGAGCAGTTCTTC,CASSYSGTGKGEQFF
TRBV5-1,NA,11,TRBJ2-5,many,TGCGCCAGCAGCTACCAAGAGACCCAGTACTTC,CASSYQETQYF
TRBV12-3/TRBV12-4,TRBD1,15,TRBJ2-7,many,TGTGCCAGCAGTCCGAGACAGGGGGCAGGTTTCGAGCAGTACTTC,CASSPRQGAGFEQYF
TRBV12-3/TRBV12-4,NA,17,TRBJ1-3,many,TGTGCCAGCAGTCACCATGACAGGCCTCCCTCTGGAAACACCATATATTTT,CASSHHDRPPSGNTIYF
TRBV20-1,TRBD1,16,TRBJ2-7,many,TGCAGTGCTAGAGACCCTAGACAGGGAACCACCTACGAGCAGTACTTC,CSARDPRQGTTYEQYF
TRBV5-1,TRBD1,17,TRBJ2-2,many,TGCGCCAGCAGCTTGATGGTTGGGGCAGGGGGCACCGGGGAGCTGTTTTTT,CASSLMVGAGGTGELFF
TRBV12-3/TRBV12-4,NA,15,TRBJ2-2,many,TGTGCCAGCAAACTACAGGGTCCGTTTACCGGGGAGCTGTTTTTT,CASKLQGPFTGELFF
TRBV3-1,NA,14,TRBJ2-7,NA,TGTGCCAGCAGCCAAGGGGTTACCATCTACGAGCAGTACTTC,CASSQGVTIYEQYF
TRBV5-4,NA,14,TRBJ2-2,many,TGTGCCCATTTAGCGGAACCGAACACCGGGGAGCTGTTTTTT,CAHLAEPNTGELFF
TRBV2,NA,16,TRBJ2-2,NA,TGTGCCAGCAGTGACCCCTCTACTCCGGGGACCGGGGAGCTGTTTTTT,CASSDPSTPGTGELFF
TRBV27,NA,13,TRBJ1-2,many,TGTGCCAGCAGGGGGGCAGCCTTCTATGGCTACACCTTC,CASRGAAFYGYTF
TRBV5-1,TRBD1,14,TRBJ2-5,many,TGCGCCAGCAGCCGTGGGACAGCCCAAGAGACCCAGTACTTC,CASSRGTAQETQYF
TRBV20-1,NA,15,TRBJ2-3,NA,TGCAGTGCTAGATGGTCGGGGGAGACCACAGATACGCAGTATTTT,CSARWSGETTDTQYF
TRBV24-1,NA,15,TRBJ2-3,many,TGTGCCACCAGTGGGACGCGGGGGCGTACAGATACGCAGTATTTT,CATSGTRGRTDTQYF
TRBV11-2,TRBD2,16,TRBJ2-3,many,TGTGCCAGCACCGCGACTAGCGGGTCCCGAACAGGCACGCAGTATTTT,CASTATSGSRTGTQYF
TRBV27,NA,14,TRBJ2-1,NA,TGTGCCACCTCTCCCCTTAGGGCCCTCAATGAGCAGTTCTTC,CATSPLRALNEQFF
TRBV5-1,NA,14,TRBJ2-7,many,TGCGCCAGCAGCGATGCGACAGGCCCCTACGAGCAGTACTTC,CASSDATGPYEQYF
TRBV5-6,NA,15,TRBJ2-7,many,TGTGCCAGCAGCTCCCCAGGGGCGGTCTCCTACGAGCAGTACTTC,CASSSPGAVSYEQYF
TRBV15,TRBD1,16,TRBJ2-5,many,TGTGCCACCAGCGGACGCTTGGGACAGGGAGAAGAGACCCAGTACTTC,CATSGRLGQGEETQYF
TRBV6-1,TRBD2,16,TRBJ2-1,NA,TGTGCCAGCAGTGCGCAAACTAGCGGCTCCTACAATGAGCAGTTCTTC,CASSAQTSGSYNEQFF
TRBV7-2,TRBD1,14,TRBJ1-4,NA,TGTGCCAGCAGCCTAGACAGGGGAGTGGAAAAACTGTTTTTT,CASSLDRGVEKLFF
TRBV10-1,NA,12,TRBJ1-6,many,TGCGCCAGCAGCTACAGGAATTCACCCCTCCACTTT,CASSYRNSPLHF
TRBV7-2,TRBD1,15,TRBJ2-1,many,TGTGCCAGCAGCTTATCACAGGGGATGTTCAATGAGCAGTTCTTC,CASSLSQGMFNEQFF
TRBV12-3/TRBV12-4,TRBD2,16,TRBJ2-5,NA,TGTGCCAGCAGTTCCTATAGCGGGGGGCCTCAAGAGACCCAGTACTTC,CASSSYSGGPQETQYF
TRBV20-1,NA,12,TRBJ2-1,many,TGCAGTGCTAGGGTTAGCTGGGATGAGCAGTTCTTC,CSARVSWDEQFF
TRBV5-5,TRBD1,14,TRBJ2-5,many,TGTGCCAGCAGCAGGAGGGACAGGGGAGAGACCCAGTACTTC,CASSRRDRGETQYF
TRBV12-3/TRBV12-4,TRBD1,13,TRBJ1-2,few,TGTGCCAGCACCGTGACAGGGGCGGAAGGCTACACCTTC,CASTVTGAEGYTF
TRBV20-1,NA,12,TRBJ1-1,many,TGCAGTGCTAGCGAGATGAGGACTGAAGCTTTCTTT,CSASEMRTEAFF
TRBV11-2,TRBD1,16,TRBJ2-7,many,TGTGCCAGCAGCTTAGATCACGGACAGGTTTCCGGCGAGCAGTACTTC,CASSLDHGQVSGEQYF
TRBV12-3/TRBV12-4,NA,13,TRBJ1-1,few,TGTGCCAGCAGTGGACAGTTATACACTGAAGCTTTCTTT,CASSGQLYTEAFF
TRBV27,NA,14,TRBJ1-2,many,TGTGCCAGCAGTTCTCGAGGCGCTAACTATGGCTACACCTTC,CASSSRGANYGYTF